The 10 T cell receptor beta chains reported below all come from one sample, sequenced in a study of T-cell reconstitution after alpha-beta-depleted transplantation in children. Library preparation (for TCRbeta) was performed with unique molecular identifiers. One entry per CDR3 protein, called by TCRdb with MiXCR from the PCR reads. The sample lists approximately 390,000 distinct CDR3 sequences; roughly 10% were seen once. This specimen was PBMCs from the stem cell graft donor, taken from the stem cell graft. These receptors originate from a human donor who donated a stem cell graft to a child with acute myeloid leukemia.

The chain combines TRBV9 with TRBJ2-3; 9 nucleotides line up with TRBD2. V was pared by 4 bases and J by 3 bases, with 12 bases of the junction left unmatched. Germline values: CDR1 SGDLS, CDR2 YYNGEE. The CDR3 has 17 residues. The CDR3 reads CASSPRGGAGVTDTQYF. The DNA of the CDR3 is TGTGCCAGCAGCCCTCGCGGGGGGGCTGGAGTGACAGATACGCAGTATTTT.

The chain uses TRBV30 and TRBJ2-2, with a possible D match to TRBD2 (5 bases). Germline V lookup: CDR1 GTSNPN, CDR2 SVGIG (reference sequence). Trimming took off 0 bases at V and 6 bases at J, with 5 bases between the two ends. The CDR3 is 12 amino acids. The DNA of the CDR3 is TGTGCCTGGAGTGTCGGGGCCGGGGAGCTGTTTTTT. Its protein product is CAWSVGAGELFF.

J is TRBJ2-7 and V is TRBV7-3; tentatively, D is TRBD2 (5 bases). Germline loops: CDR1 SGHTA, CDR2 FQGTGA. Trimming removed 2 bases at V and 1 base at J, with 12 bases between. This CDR3 has 15 amino acids. The CDR3 bases are TGTGCCAGCAGCTTACCGGAGGAAGCTTCCTACGAGCAGTACGTC. Amino acid sequence: CASSLPEEASYEQYV.

This clonotype was detected only a few times. The chain is built from TRBV20-1 and TRBJ2-5; 11 bases fit TRBD2. There are 16 residues in the CDR3. J was trimmed by 4 bases and V by 0 bases; bases with no gene match: 7. CDR1 is DFQATT, CDR2 SNEGSKA, per germline (reference sequence). In nucleotides, the CDR3 is TGCAGTGCTAGAGATACTAGCGGGAGTCGTCGAGAGACCCAGTACTTC. It yields the protein CSARDTSGSRRETQYF.

The chain joins TRBV30 to TRBJ2-5; D may be TRBD1 (6 bases). The germline CDR1 and CDR2 sequences are GTSNPN and SVGIG (reference sequence). The CDR3 covers 12 residues. The V end was cut by 7 bases, the J end by 4 bases, with 13 bases between. The CDR3 region is CASTGTRETQYF. Written as DNA, the CDR3 is TGTGCCTCGACCGGGACAAGAGAGACCCAGTACTTC.

Comments on this clonotype: A much larger clone differs by one base, so this may be a read error. The CDR3 region has the DNA TGTGCCCGCAGTTACTCGTCACAGGGCAATGAGCAGTTCTTC. Residues: CARSYSSQGNEQFF. The chain joins TRBV6-5 to TRBJ2-1, with D perhaps TRBD1 (6 bases). The CDR3 consists of 14 residues. Germline values: CDR1 MNHEY, CDR2 SVGAGI.

This clonotype has more than one count but fewer than ten. The chain has TRBV29-1 and TRBJ2-2; 8 bases fit TRBD1. The ends lost 8 bases at V and 8 bases at J; junction bases unmatched: 7. The germline CDR1 and CDR2 sequences are SQVTM and ANQGSEA. The CDR3 runs 12 residues. The DNA of the CDR3 is TGCAGCATCCCCCAGGGGGCAGGGGAGCTGTTTTTT. Translation: CSIPQGAGELFF.

This clonotype was counted many times. The V and J genes are TRBV6-1 and TRBJ1-2; TRBD1 agrees at 7 bases. CDR1 and CDR2 (germline): MNHNS, SASEGT. The CDR3 is 13 amino acids. With 7 bases clipped from V and 6 bases from J, the junction kept 8 bases outside the gene matches. CDR3 loop: CASKLQGGNGYTF. CDR3 DNA sequence: TGTGCCAGCAAACTCCAGGGGGGAAATGGCTACACCTTC.

The chain is built from TRBV2 and TRBJ1-2; 8 bases fit TRBD1. This CDR3 contains 14 residues. V lost 2 bases, J lost 8 bases, and 7 bases stayed unmatched. The germline gives CDR1 SNHLY, CDR2 FYNNEI. CDR3 residues: CASSERTGSWGYTF. The CDR3 nucleotides are TGTGCCAGCAGTGAAAGGACAGGGAGTTGGGGCTACACCTTC.

The CDR3 region has the DNA TGTGCCAGCAGCCCCCAGTCGGGGACGGAAGAGACCCAGTACTTC. Its translation: CASSPQSGTEETQYF. The V and J genes are TRBV7-3 and TRBJ2-5; D may be TRBD1 or TRBD2 (5 bases each). The CDR3 is 15 residues long. V was pared by 5 bases and J by 3 bases, with 16 bases between. Germline values: CDR1 SGHTA, CDR2 FQGTGA.